These 6 T cell receptor beta chains were sequenced from one sample in a study of OX40 agonist ivuxolimab in advanced cancers. Some clones are missing from TCRdb's copy, which holds only in-frame ones; the method was immunoSEQ multiplex PCR. The profile covers about 34,000 clones, with around 81% appearing a single time and around 1.5% taken by the ten largest. This material consisted of CD4+ or CD8+ T cells sorted from blood, taken in a trial of the OX40 agonist ivuxolimab. These receptors all come from an adult with an advanced solid tumor such as melanoma, head and neck, liver or kidney cancer.

This CDR3 is CASSFYLSRTYGYTF. The CDR3, as DNA: TGTGCCAGTAGTTTCTACCTCAGCCGGACGTATGGCTACACCTTC. The chain joins TRBV19 to TRBJ1-2; no clear D gene. CDR3 length: 15 amino acids. The V end was cut by 5 bases, the J end by 5 bases, with 18 bases between. Germline assignment: CDR1 LNHDA and CDR2 SQIVND (reference sequence).

V and J are TRBV13 and TRBJ2-1; 8 nucleotides agree with TRBD2. From germline, CDR1 is PRHDT and CDR2 FYEKMQ (reference sequence). This CDR3 contains 16 residues. V lost 4 bases and J lost 0; bases outside the gene matches: 5. The CDR3, as DNA: TGTGCCAGCAGCTCCGATAGCGGGATCTCCTACAATGAGCAGTTCTTC. This gives the protein CASSSDSGISYNEQFF.

This sequence joins TRBV11-1 and TRBJ1-6; TRBD1 aligns across 7 bases. The CDR3 spans 15 residues. Germline CDR1 is SGHAT and CDR2 is FQDESV (reference sequence). The J segment lost 10 bases and the V segment lost 5 bases, leaving 11 bases of the junction unmatched. The CDR3: CASSGHRGEGSPLHF. The CDR3 nucleotides read TGTGCCAGCAGCGGCCACAGGGGAGAAGGGTCACCCCTCCACTTT.

The rearrangement joins TRBV20-1 to TRBJ1-2; D call uncertain. The V gene lost 2 bases and the J gene lost 8 bases, with 9 bases spanning the gap. CDR3 length equals 11 residues. Germline lookup yields CDR1 DFQATT and CDR2 SNEGSKA (reference sequence). The CDR3 bases are TGCAGTGCTAGAAAGGACGGGGGCTACACCTTC. It is translated as CSARKDGGYTF.

This clone came up once. The chain has TRBV23-1 and TRBJ2-7; D gene uncertain. TRBV23-1 is classed as an ORF, of uncertain function. The V end was cut by 5 bases, the J end by 0 bases, with 11 bases between. The CDR3 length is 14 residues. In DNA form, the CDR3 reads TGCGCCAGCAGTAAGGTGTCCGTCTCCTACGAGCAGTACTTC. It specifies CASSKVSVSYEQYF.

The chain joins TRBV5-1 to TRBJ2-1; TRBD2 matches at 14 bases. Germline-derived CDR1 and CDR2 are SGHRS and YFSETQ. This CDR3 spans 16 amino acids. Losses at the gene ends were 4 bases for V and 7 bases for J; bases not matched to a gene: 7. The CDR3 DNA follows: TGCGCCAGCAGCCGGTCCGGGACTAGCGGGGGAAATGAGCAGTTCTTC. Its protein product is CASSRSGTSGGNEQFF.